A selection of T cell receptor beta chains follows, all from one sample in a study of PD-L1 blockade in urothelial cancer. Repertoires were generated with immunoSEQ multiplex PCR, while TCRdb's copy carries only in-frame clones and drops some. The sample holds about 88,000 clones, roughly 90% seen once. Sequencing used PBMCs, obtained around atezolizumab (anti-PD-L1) treatment. The receptors shown here come from an elderly woman with urothelial cancer. Both conserved end residues are part of each CDR3. The D gene is left open where the match is weak. Where a row states a size, it is once, few, many or the class of an expanded clone; other rows omit it.

d_gene	abundance	j_gene	v_gene	CDR3nt	CDR3aa
TRBD2	.	TRBJ2-2	TRBV2	TGTGCCAGCAGTCCCGGGACTAGCAACACCGGGGAGCTGTTTTTT	CASSPGTSNTGELFF
.	.	TRBJ2-1	TRBV28	TGTGCCAGCACCCTAAACAATGAGCAGTTCTTC	CASTLNNEQFF
.	few	TRBJ1-2	TRBV7-8	TGTGCCAGCAGCTTAGCCAGAAGATATGGCTACACCTTC	CASSLARRYGYTF
.	.	TRBJ1-5	TRBV18	TGTGCCAGCTCACCAGCAGGGCCGGGTAGCAATCAGCCCCAGCATTTT	CASSPAGPGSNQPQHF
TRBD1	.	TRBJ2-5	TRBV15	TGTGCCACCAGCAGAGATGACAGGGGACTGGGAGAGACCCAGTACTTC	CATSRDDRGLGETQYF
.	once	TRBJ2-1	TRBV11-3	TGTGCCAGCAGCTTAGGGGCTGGGCCCTACAATGAGCAGTTCTTC	CASSLGAGPYNEQFF
TRBD2	.	TRBJ2-3	TRBV30	TGTGCCTGGACCAGACTAGCGGGTAGCACAGATACGCAGTATTTT	CAWTRLAGSTDTQYF
TRBD1	.	TRBJ2-3	TRBV2	TGTGCCAGCAGTGAACAGGGGGCCGCAGATACGCAGTATTTT	CASSEQGAADTQYF
.	few	TRBJ1-1	TRBV14	TGTGCCAGCAGCCCCAGGGTTCTGTCAACTGAAGCTTTCTTT	CASSPRVLSTEAFF
.	.	TRBJ1-1	TRBV7-9	TGTGCCAGCAGCCCCTGGGGGGGCACTGAAGCTTTCTTT	CASSPWGGTEAFF
TRBD2	.	TRBJ2-7	TRBV7-9	TGTGCCAGCAGCCCCCAGACTAGCGGGAGTGGCGAGCAGTACTTC	CASSPQTSGSGEQYF
.	.	TRBJ2-7	TRBV4-1	TGCGCCAGCAGCCAAGTCGGACAGCCCAGCTACGAGCAGTACTTC	CASSQVGQPSYEQYF
.	.	TRBJ2-5	TRBV29-1	TGCAGCGTTGTAGGGCTAGGGGGAGAGACCCAGTACTTC	CSVVGLGGETQYF
.	once	TRBJ1-5	TRBV5-6	TGTGCCAGCAGCTTATCGGGTCAGCCCCAGCATTTT	CASSLSGQPQHF
.	many	TRBJ1-1	TRBV9	TGTGCCAGCAGCGTAGGGAGGGGCACTGAAGCTTTCTTT	CASSVGRGTEAFF
.	.	TRBJ2-1	TRBV11-2	TGTGCCAGCAGCTTGGAGGGCTCCTACAATGAGCAGTTCTTC	CASSLEGSYNEQFF
.	.	TRBJ1-1	TRBV25-1	TGTGCCAGCAGTGATGACTTAACCGAAGCTTTCTTT	CASSDDLTEAFF